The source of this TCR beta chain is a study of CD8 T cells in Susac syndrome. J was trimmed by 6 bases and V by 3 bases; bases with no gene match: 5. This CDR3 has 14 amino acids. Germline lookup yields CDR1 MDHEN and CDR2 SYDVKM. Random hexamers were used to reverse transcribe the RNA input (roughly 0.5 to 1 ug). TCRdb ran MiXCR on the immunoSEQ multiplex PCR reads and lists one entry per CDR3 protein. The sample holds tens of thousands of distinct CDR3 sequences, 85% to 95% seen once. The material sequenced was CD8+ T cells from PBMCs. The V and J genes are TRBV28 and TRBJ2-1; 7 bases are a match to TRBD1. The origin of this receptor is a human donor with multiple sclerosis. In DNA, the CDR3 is TGTGCCAGCAGTTTTGACAGGGCAGTCAATGAGCAGTTCTTC. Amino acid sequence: CASSFDRAVNEQFF.